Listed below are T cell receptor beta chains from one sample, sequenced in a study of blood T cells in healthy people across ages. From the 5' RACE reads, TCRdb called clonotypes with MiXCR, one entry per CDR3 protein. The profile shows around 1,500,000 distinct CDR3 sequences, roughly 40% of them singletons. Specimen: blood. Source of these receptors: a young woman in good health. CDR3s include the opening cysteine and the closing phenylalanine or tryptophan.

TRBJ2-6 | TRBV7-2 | CASSPLRADVLTF
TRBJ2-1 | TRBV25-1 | CASSESGTWMNNGQFF
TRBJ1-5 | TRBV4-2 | CASSQVPPDWSNQPQHF
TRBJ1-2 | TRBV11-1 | CASSPPRLNHLQVKANYGYTF
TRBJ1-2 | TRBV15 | CATSRETGEIYGYTF
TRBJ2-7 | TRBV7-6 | CASSLEFESYEQYF
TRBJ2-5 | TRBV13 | CASSLGRGGLFNEQYF
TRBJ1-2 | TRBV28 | CASRIGPANYGYTF
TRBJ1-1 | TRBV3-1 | CASSRKGVMTEAFF
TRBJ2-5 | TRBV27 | CASSLTGKEETQYF
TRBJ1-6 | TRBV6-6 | CASRDAEGYNSPLHF
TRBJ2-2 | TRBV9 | CASSGLGSGTGELFF
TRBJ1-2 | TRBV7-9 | CASSPQGGNYGYTF
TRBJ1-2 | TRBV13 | CASSLLRSGYTF
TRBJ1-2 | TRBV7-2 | CASSPGRNYGYTF
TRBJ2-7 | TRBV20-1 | CSAPAAATYEQYF
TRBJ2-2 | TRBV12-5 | CASGLLRRGIGELFF
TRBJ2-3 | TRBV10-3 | CAISESGTGAQDTQYF
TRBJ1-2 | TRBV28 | CASSSRRTLYGYTF
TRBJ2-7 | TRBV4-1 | CASSLAANRDAAYEQYF
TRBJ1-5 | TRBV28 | CASRPGGSNQPQHF
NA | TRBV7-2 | CASSLEGGGMYEQYF
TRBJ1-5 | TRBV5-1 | CASSATGGRGNQPQHF
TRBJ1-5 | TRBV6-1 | CASSEIGAARQPQHF